This T cell receptor beta chain stems from a study of T cells after yellow fever vaccination. Whole-study findings and limits: Any FACS-sorted repertoire could hold abundant clonotypes that contaminate it from the bulk population. Reappearance after the booster was observed for most primary-vaccination clones (roughly 96% CD4, less than 90% CD8). Peak timing came faster in the weaker secondary response, day 5 versus 15.

It was through 5'RACE template switching that TCR cDNA was made, with a universal primer site and UMIs added. In TCRdb, the 5' RACE reads were re-called with MiXCR into one record per CDR3 protein. This sample has some 400,000 distinct CDR3 sequences, with 18% found just once. Trimming pared 7 bases from V and 0 bases from J, leaving 7 bases between. This CDR3 contains 12 residues. CDR1 is DFQATT, CDR2 SNEGSKA, per germline (reference sequence). About this clonotype itself: Antigen unknown.

This clonotype originated in a man younger than 35 who received the YFV17D yellow fever vaccine. V is TRBV20-1 and J is TRBJ1-3, with no clear D. Sample: PBMCs, taken before the yellow fever booster vaccination. The CDR3 sequence: CSVNPSGNTIYF. The CDR3 DNA is TGCAGTGTAAACCCCTCTGGAAACACCATATATTTT.